The 15 T cell receptor beta chains presented below share a single source sample, sequenced in a study of cytomegalovirus exposure and HLA in healthy donors. Primers: 60 Vbeta forward and 13 Jbeta reverse. Clones were read by immunoSEQ multiplex PCR, and TCRdb kept only the in-frame ones, dropping some. The table lists over 120,000 clones, approximately 80% of them singletons. Material for sequencing was PBMCs. The source is a middle-aged man in good health and CMV-seronegative.

V is TRBV13 and J is TRBJ2-3, with 14 bases that match TRBD2. The germline V gene encodes CDR1 PRHDT and CDR2 FYEKMQ (reference sequence). The junction had 6 bases not matched to a gene; V was cut back by 4 bases and J by 0 bases. The CDR3 covers 18 residues. This chain's CDR3 is CASSSTSGGGKSTDTQYF. CDR3 DNA: TGTGCCAGCAGCTCGACTAGCGGGGGGGGAAAAAGCACAGATACGCAGTATTTT.

This clone turned up a few times. The chain employs TRBV2 and TRBJ1-1; no clear D. Trimming removed 1 base from V and 2 bases from J, with 14 bases in between. This CDR3 is built from 16 residues. CDR1 and CDR2 (germline): SNHLY, FYNNEI. CDR3 coding DNA: TGTGCCAGCAGTGAAGAGCCTCGACACCTAAACACTGAAGCTTTCTTT. Translation gives CASSEEPRHLNTEAFF.

The V and J genes are TRBV27 and TRBJ2-2, with 12 bases aligning to TRBD2. With V trimmed by 6 bases and J by 3 bases, 17 bases remained unmatched. This CDR3 spans 20 amino acids. Per the germline V gene, CDR1 is MNHEY and CDR2 is SMNVEV (reference sequence). The CDR3 is CASSPELAGGILRDTGELFF. In DNA form, the CDR3 reads TGTGCCAGCAGCCCAGAACTAGCGGGAGGTATATTGCGTGACACCGGGGAGCTGTTTTTT.

J is TRBJ1-5 and V is TRBV19; no clear D gene. Per germline, CDR1 LNHDA and CDR2 SQIVND (reference sequence). This CDR3 contains 13 residues. The ends were cut back, 3 bases at V and 2 bases at J, with 5 bases in the middle. The chain's CDR3 is CASSMEGNQPQHF. The CDR3 region has the DNA TGTGCCAGTAGTATGGAGGGCAATCAGCCCCAGCATTTT.

This chain uses TRBV7-2 with TRBJ1-3; 11 nucleotides agree with TRBD1. This CDR3 is 15 amino acids long. V dropped 5 bases and J dropped 9; count of bases not matched to a gene: 9. The germline CDR1 and CDR2 sequences are SGHTA and FQGNSA. The CDR3 region is CASSPGQGDLSTIYF. Written as DNA, the CDR3 is TGTGCCAGCAGCCCGGGACAGGGGGATTTAAGCACCATATATTTT. Together with reference TRBV7-2 and TRBJ1-3, the CDR3 gives the full variable domain: GAGVSQSPSNKVTEKGKDVELRCDPISGHTALYWYRQSLGQGLEFLIYFQGNSAPDKSGLPSDRFSAERTGGSVSTLTIQRTQQEDSAVYLCASSPGQGDLSTIYFGEGSWLTVV.

This clone was seen a handful of times. The chain links TRBV5-8 to TRBJ2-2; TRBD1 might be the D (5 bases). Germline V lookup: CDR1 SGHTS, CDR2 YDEGEE. CDR3 length: 15 residues. The V and J ends lost 3 bases and 5 bases respectively, with 14 bases between them. The DNA of the CDR3 is TGTGCCAGCAGCTACATACCTCAGGGAACCGGGGAGCTGTTTTTT. Translation: CASSYIPQGTGELFF.

The chain is built from TRBV6-5 and TRBJ2-7, with D maybe TRBD1 (6 bases). The CDR3 sequence is 11 residues long. Germline lookup yields CDR1 MNHEY and CDR2 SVGAGI. V was pared by 6 bases and J by 7 bases, with 10 bases between. The CDR3 bases are TGTGCCAGCAGCGCAGGGGATGAGCAGTACTTC. It codes for CASSAGDEQYF.

The chain couples TRBV5-4 to TRBJ2-5; 11 bases line up with TRBD2. CDR3 size: 15 residues. Germline V gene data show CDR1 as SGHNT and CDR2 as YYREEE (reference sequence). V was pared by 1 base and J by 5 bases, with 4 bases of the junction left unmatched. The CDR3 coding sequence is TGTGCCAGCAGCTTGATTAGCGGGAGGGGGGAGACCCAGTACTTC. Its translation: CASSLISGRGETQYF.

The chain joins TRBV23-1 to TRBJ2-2; weak D call: TRBD1 (6 bases). TRBV23-1 is filed as an ORF, its function uncertain. V lost 0 bases and J 4 bases, leaving 12 bases between the germline ends. The CDR3 runs to 16 residues. CDR3 region: CASSQSVKGGTGELFF. The CDR3 nucleotides read TGCGCCAGCAGTCAATCGGTAAAAGGGGGCACCGGGGAGCTGTTTTTT.

V usage is TRBV7-2 and J usage is TRBJ1-6; the match to TRBD1 covers 8 bases. The CDR3 loop spans 14 amino acids. Losses at the gene ends were 1 base for V and 13 bases for J; bases not matched to a gene: 6. CDR1 and CDR2 (germline): SGHTA, FQGNSA. The CDR3 DNA reads as TGTGCCAGCAGCTTAGACAGGGGGAGGCGGCCCCTCCACTTT. It yields the protein CASSLDRGRRPLHF.

This clone was seen a single time. The CDR3 is CASSQDSLGGAYEQYF. CDR3 DNA: TGCGCCAGCAGCCAAGATAGTCTGGGGGGGGCCTACGAGCAGTACTTC. The gene calls are TRBV4-1 and TRBJ2-7, with TRBD2 identical over 7 bases. Losses at the gene ends were 0 bases for V and 2 bases for J; bases not matched to a gene: 7. Germline assignment: CDR1 MGHRA and CDR2 YSYEKL. The CDR3 is 16 residues long.

This chain uses TRBV15 with TRBJ2-1; weak D call: TRBD2 (5 bases). CDR1 is LNHNV and CDR2 is YYDKDF in the germline V gene (reference sequence). The CDR3 has 14 amino acids. The V gene lost 5 bases and the J gene lost 9 bases, with 17 bases spanning the gap. CDR3 in DNA: TGTGCCACCAGCGTCCGGACTGTGACGGGTGAGCAGTTCTTC. Its protein product is CATSVRTVTGEQFF.

V and J are TRBV4-2 and TRBJ2-7, with 8 bases that match TRBD2. V trimming: 4 bases; J trimming: 3 bases; junction bases outside the gene matches: 17. Germline CDR1 and CDR2: LGHNA and YNFKEQ. CDR3 length equals 18 residues. CDR3 sequence (DNA): TGTGCCAGCAGCCCGGAAGTAGGCCGGGCGGGAGGTTACTACGAGCAGTACTTC. This codes for CASSPEVGRAGGYYEQYF.

V usage is TRBV7-3 and J usage is TRBJ1-1; D is undetermined. V shed 3 bases and J shed 3 bases, with 8 bases lying between them. The CDR3 loop spans 13 amino acids. Germline loops: CDR1 SGHTA, CDR2 FQGTGA. The CDR3 bases are TGTGCCAGCAGCTTCGGAGTGGACACTGAAGCTTTCTTT. Amino acids: CASSFGVDTEAFF.

This clone occurred a few times. The chain uses TRBV6-1 and TRBJ1-4; TRBD1 matches 7 bases. CDR1 is MNHNS and CDR2 is SASEGT in the germline V gene. Trimming took 4 bases from V and 4 from J; bases not matched to a gene: 3. CDR3 length: 14 residues. The CDR3 DNA reads TGTGCCAGCAGTGCGACAGGGAATAATGAAAAACTGTTTTTT. It specifies CASSATGNNEKLFF.